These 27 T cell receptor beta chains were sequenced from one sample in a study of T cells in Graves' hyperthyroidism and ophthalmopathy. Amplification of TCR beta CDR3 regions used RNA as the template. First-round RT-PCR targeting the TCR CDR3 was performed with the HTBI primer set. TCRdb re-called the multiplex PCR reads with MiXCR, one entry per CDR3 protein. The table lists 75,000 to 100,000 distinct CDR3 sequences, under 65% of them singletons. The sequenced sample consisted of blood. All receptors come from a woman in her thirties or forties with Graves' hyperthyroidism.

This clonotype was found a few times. CDR3 sequence: CSAVLAGVVDTQYF. In nucleotides, the CDR3 is TGCAGTGCCGTACTAGCGGGAGTGGTAGATACGCAGTATTTT. V usage is TRBV20-1 and J usage is TRBJ2-3, with TRBD2 matching over 11 bases. The CDR3 spans 14 residues. Germline CDR1 reads DFQATT; CDR2 reads SNEGSKA (reference sequence). V shed 6 bases, J shed 5 bases, and the junction held 7 bases outside the gene matches.

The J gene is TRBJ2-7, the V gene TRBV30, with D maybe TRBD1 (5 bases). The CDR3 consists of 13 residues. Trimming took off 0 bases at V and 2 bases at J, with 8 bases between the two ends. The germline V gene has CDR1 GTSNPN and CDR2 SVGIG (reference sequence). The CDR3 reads CAWSVQAAYEQYF. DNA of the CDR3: TGTGCCTGGAGTGTACAGGCAGCCTACGAGCAGTACTTC.

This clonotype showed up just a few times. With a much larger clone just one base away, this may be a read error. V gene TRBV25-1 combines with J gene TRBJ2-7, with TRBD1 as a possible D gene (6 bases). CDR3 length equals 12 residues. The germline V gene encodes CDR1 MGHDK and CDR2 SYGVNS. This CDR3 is CASSETGFERYF. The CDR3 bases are TGTGCCAGCAGTGAAACAGGGTTCGAGCGGTACTTC.

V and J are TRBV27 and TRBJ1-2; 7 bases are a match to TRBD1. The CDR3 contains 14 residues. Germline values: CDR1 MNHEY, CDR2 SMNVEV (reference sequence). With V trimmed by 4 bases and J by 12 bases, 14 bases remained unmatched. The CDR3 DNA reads TGTGCCAGCAGTTCTGGGAGGGGGCGACTTGGAAACACCTTC. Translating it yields CASSSGRGRLGNTF.

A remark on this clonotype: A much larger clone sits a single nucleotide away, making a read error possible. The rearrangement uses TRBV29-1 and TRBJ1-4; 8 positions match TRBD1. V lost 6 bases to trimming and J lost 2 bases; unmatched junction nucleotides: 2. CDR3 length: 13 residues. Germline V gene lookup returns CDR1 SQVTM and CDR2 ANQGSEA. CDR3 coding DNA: TGCAGCGTACAGGGGGTTACTAATGAAAAACTGTTTTTT. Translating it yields CSVQGVTNEKLFF. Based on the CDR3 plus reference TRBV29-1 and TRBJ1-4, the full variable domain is SAVISQKPSRDICQRGTSLTIQCQVDSQVTMMFWYRQQPGQSLTLIATANQGSEATYESGFVIDKFPISRPNLTFSTLTVSNMSPEDSSIYLCSVQGVTNEKLFFGSGTQLSVL.

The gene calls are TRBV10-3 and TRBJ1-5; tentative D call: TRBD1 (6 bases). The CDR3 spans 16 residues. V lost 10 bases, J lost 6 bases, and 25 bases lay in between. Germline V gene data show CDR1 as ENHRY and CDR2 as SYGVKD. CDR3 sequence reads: CATTRDTLTGAQPQHF. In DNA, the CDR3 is TGTGCCACCACTCGGGACACACTTACGGGGGCTCAGCCCCAGCATTTT.

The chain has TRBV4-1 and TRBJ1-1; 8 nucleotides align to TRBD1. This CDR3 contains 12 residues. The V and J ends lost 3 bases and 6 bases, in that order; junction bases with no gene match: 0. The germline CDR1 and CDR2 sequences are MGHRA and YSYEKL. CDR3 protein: CASSQDRAEAFF. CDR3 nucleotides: TGCGCCAGCAGCCAGGACAGGGCTGAAGCTTTCTTT.

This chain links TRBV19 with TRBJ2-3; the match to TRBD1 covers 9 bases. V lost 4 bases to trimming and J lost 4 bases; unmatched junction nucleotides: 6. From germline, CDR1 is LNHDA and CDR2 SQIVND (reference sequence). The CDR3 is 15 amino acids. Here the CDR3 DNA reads TGTGCCAGTAGTAAACAGGGGGCGTCCGCAGATACGCAGTATTTT. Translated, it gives CASSKQGASADTQYF.

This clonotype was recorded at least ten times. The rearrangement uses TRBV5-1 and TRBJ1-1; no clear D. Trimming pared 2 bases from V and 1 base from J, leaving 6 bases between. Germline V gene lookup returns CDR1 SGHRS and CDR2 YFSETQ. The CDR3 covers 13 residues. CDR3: CASSFRPNTEAFF. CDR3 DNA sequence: TGCGCCAGCAGCTTTAGACCGAACACTGAAGCTTTCTTT.

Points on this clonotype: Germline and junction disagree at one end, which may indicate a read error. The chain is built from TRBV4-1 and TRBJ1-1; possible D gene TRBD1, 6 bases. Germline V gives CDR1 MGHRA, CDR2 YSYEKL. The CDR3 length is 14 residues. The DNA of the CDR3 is TGCGCCAGCAGCCGAGATCTCGGACAGCCTGAAGCTTTCTTC. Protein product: CASSRDLGQPEAFF.

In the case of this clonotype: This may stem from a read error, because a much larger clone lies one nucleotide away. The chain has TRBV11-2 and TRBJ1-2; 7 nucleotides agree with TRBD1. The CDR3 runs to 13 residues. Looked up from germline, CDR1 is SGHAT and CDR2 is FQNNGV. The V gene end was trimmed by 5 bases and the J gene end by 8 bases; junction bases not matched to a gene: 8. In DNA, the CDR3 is TGTGCCAGCAGCCCCACAGGGGTAGGGGGCTACACCTTC. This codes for CASSPTGVGGYTF.

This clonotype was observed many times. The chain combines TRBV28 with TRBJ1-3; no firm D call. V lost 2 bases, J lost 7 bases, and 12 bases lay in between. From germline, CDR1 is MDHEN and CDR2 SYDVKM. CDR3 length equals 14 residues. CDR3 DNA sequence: TGTGCCAGCAGTTTAAGAGGAAGGAGGAACACCATATATTTT. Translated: CASSLRGRRNTIYF.

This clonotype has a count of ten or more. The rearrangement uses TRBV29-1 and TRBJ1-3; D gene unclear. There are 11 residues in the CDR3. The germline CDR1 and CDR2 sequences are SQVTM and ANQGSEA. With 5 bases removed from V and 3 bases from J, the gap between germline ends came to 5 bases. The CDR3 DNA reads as TGCAGCGTTCACGGTGGAAACACCATATATTTT. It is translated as CSVHGGNTIYF.

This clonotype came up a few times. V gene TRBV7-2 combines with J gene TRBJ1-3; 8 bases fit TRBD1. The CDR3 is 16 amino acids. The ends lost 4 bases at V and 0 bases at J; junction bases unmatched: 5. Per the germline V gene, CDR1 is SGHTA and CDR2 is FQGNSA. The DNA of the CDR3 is TGTGCCAGCAGCTCCATCGGACAGGGCTCTGGAAACACCATATATTTT. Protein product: CASSSIGQGSGNTIYF.

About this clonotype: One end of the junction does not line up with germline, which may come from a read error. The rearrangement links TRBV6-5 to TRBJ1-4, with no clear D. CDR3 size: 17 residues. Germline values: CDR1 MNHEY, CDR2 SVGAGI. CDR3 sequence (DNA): TGTGCCAGCGGTTACGCCCTCGGGAGCACGATGGTCGGAAAACTGTTTTTT. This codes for CASGYALGSTMVGKLFF.

The CDR3 sequence is CATSRGPAGRYEAFF. The CDR3 nucleotides read TGTGCCACCAGCAGAGGTCCAGCGGGGAGATACGAAGCTTTCTTT. This chain connects TRBV15 to TRBJ1-1, with D unclear. With 1 base removed from V and 8 bases from J, the gap between germline ends came to 17 bases. Germline CDR1 LNHNV, CDR2 YYDKDF (reference sequence). The CDR3 has 15 amino acids.

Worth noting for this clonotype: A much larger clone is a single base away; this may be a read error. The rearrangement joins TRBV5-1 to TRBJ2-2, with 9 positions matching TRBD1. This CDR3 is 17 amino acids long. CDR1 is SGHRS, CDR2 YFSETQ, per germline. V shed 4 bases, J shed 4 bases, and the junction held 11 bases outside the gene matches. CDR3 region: CASSTERTGASTGELFF. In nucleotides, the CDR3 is TGCGCCAGCAGCACTGAGCGGACAGGGGCGAGCACCGGGGAGCTGTTTTTT.

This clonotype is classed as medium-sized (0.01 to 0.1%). This CDR3 is CSVEVGRVTSVNYGYTF. CDR3 coding DNA: TGCAGCGTTGAAGTAGGTAGAGTGACATCGGTTAACTATGGCTACACCTTC. The chain is built from TRBV29-1 and TRBJ1-2; D remains ambiguous. This CDR3 region has 17 residues. CDR1 and CDR2 from the germline V gene are SQVTM and ANQGSEA. V lost 1 base and J 1 base, leaving 19 bases between the germline ends.

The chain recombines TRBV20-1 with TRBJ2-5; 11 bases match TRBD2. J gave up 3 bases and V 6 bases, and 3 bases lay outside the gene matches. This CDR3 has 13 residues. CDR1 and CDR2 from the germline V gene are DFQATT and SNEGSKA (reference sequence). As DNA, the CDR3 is TGCAGTGCAAAACTAGCGGGAGAAGAGACCCAGTACTTC. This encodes CSAKLAGEETQYF.

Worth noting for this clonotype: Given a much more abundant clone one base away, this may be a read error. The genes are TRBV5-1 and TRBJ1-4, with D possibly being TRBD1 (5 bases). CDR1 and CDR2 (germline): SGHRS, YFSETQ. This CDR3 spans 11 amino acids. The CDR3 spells CASSGGERLFF. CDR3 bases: TGCGCCAGCAGCGGGGGTGAAAGACTGTTTTTT.

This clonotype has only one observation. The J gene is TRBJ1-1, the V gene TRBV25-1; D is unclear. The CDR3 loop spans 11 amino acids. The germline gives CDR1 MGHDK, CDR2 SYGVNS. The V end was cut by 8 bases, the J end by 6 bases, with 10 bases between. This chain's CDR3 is CASFHGAEAFF. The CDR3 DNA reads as TGTGCCAGCTTTCACGGCGCTGAAGCTTTCTTT.

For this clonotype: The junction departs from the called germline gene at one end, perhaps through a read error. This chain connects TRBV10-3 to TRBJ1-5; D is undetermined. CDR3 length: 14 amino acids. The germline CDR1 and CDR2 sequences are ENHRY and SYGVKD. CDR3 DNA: TGTGCCATCAATGAGTTGGGAAGCAATCAGCCCCAGCACTTT. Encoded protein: CAINELGSNQPQHF.

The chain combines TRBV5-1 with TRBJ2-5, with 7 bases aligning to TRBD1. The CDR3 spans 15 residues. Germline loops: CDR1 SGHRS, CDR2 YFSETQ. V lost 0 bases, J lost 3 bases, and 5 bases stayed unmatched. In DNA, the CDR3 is TGCGCCAGCAGCTTGGAAGGGGACAGAGAAGAGACCCAGTACTTC. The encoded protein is CASSLEGDREETQYF.

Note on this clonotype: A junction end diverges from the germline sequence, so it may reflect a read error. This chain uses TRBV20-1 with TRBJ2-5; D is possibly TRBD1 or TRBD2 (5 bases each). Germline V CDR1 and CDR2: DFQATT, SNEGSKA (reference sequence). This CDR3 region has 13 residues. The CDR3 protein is CSASGATQEAQYF. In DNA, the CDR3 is TGCAGTGCTAGCGGGGCAACCCAAGAGGCCCAGTACTTC.

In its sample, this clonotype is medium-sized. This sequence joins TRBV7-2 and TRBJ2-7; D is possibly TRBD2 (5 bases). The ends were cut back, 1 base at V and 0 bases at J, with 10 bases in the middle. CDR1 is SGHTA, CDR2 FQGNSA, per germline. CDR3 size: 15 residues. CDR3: CASSLGAVSSYEQYF. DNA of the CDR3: TGTGCCAGCAGCTTAGGAGCGGTGAGCTCCTACGAGCAGTACTTC.

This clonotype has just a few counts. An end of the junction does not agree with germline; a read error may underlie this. This CDR3 is CASSVEMTGRPEAFF. CDR3 DNA: TGTGCCAGCAGTGTAGAAATGACAGGCAGACCTGAAGCTTTCTTT. This rearrangement joins TRBV10-3 to TRBJ1-1; D is perhaps TRBD1 (6 bases). Germline CDR1 reads ENHRY; CDR2 reads SYGVKD. The CDR3 contains 15 residues.

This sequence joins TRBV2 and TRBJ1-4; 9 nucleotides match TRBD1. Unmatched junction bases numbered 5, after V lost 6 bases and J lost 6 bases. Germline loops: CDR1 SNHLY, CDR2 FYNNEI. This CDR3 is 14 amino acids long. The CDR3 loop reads CASSHRGRYEKLFF. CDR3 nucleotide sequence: TGTGCCAGCAGCCACAGGGGGCGGTATGAAAAACTGTTTTTT.